This passage covers 27 T cell receptor beta chains from one sample sequenced in a study of human T cells and chemical hapten exposure. Time point described: pre-sensitization, week 0. Treatment described: therapeutic diphenylcyclopropenone sensitization with weekly scalp DPC. TCRdb fed the RACE reads into MiXCR, producing one record per CDR3 protein. This sample has some 330,000 distinct CDR3 sequences, with approximately 5.8% found just once. Sequences were derived from whole blood, sampled in connection with sensitization to the hapten diphenylcyclopropenone (DPC). The receptors here all came from a young woman with alopecia areata. Some clones in this sample may be carry-over from other donors' samples.

This chain connects TRBV9 to TRBJ2-5; 8 nucleotides agree with TRBD1. The germline V gene has CDR1 SGDLS and CDR2 YYNGEE. This CDR3 has 15 amino acids. Trimming removed 0 bases from V and 5 bases from J; junction bases left unmatched: 6. The CDR3 DNA sequence: TGTGCCAGCAGCGTAGGGCAGGGGGCGATCGAGACCCAGTACTTC. Residues: CASSVGQGAIETQYF.

This clonotype has at least ten counts. The chain uses TRBV7-9 and TRBJ1-1; D may be TRBD1 (5 bases). The germline CDR1 and CDR2 sequences are SEHNR and FQNEAQ (reference sequence). This CDR3 region has 16 residues. Deletions cut 0 bases from V and 3 bases from J, with 14 bases between. CDR3 nucleotides: TGTGCCAGCAGCTTAGCGAGGGGCGGGCCCGACACTGAAGCTTTCTTT. Translation gives CASSLARGGPDTEAFF.

There are many counts of this clonotype. The V gene is TRBV7-6, the J gene TRBJ1-1; D is uncertain. In germline, CDR1 is SGHVS, CDR2 FNYEAQ. With 1 base removed from V and 3 bases from J, the gap between germline ends came to 6 bases. The CDR3 is 13 amino acids. The CDR3 loop is CASSLGTDTEAFF. The DNA for the CDR3 is TGTGCCAGCAGCTTAGGGACGGACACTGAAGCTTTCTTT. The full variable domain, with the rest looked up from reference TRBV7-6 and TRBJ1-1, is GAGVSQSPRYKVTKRGQDVALRCDPISGHVSLYWYRQALGQGPEFLTYFNYEAQQDKSGLPNDRFSAERPEGSISTLTIQRTEQRDSAMYRCASSLGTDTEAFFGQGTRLTVV.

This clonotype has only a few counts. The V gene is TRBV11-2, the J gene TRBJ2-5; 14 positions agree with TRBD2. Germline V CDR1 and CDR2: SGHAT, FQNNGV. CDR3 length: 16 residues. With 1 base clipped from V and 4 bases from J, the junction kept 2 bases outside the gene matches. In DNA form, the CDR3 reads TGTGCCAGCAGCTTAGTCGGACTAGCGGGGGGAGAGACCCAGTACTTC. Translated: CASSLVGLAGGETQYF.

This chain uses TRBV7-2 with TRBJ1-1, with D tentatively TRBD1 (6 bases). The CDR3 sequence is 15 residues long. Germline V gene data show CDR1 as SGHTA and CDR2 as FQGNSA. The germline V and J ends were trimmed by 1 base and 4 bases, with 13 bases remaining between them. The CDR3 coding sequence is TGTGCCAGCAGCTTAGAAGGACAGATCTCCACTGAAGCTTTCTTT. Amino acids: CASSLEGQISTEAFF.

A few counts support this clonotype. The chain joins TRBV6-5 to TRBJ2-3; 8 bases are a match to TRBD1. Germline loops: CDR1 MNHEY, CDR2 SVGAGI. The CDR3 runs to 13 residues. V lost 6 bases, J lost 11 bases, and 10 bases stayed unmatched. The CDR3 reads CASSLDRAKQQYF. Written as DNA, the CDR3 is TGTGCCAGCAGCCTGGACAGGGCAAAACAGCAGTATTTT.

This clonotype appeared many times. In DNA form, the CDR3 reads TGTGCCAGCAGTCCATACGAGCCAATCAGGGGGCAGGACACTGAAGCTTTCTTT. This translates into CASSPYEPIRGQDTEAFF. The V and J genes are TRBV27 and TRBJ1-1, with 8 bases lining up with TRBD1. CDR3 length: 18 residues. Losses at the gene ends were 5 bases for V and 3 bases for J; bases not matched to a gene: 17. CDR1 is MNHEY and CDR2 is SMNVEV in the germline V gene (reference sequence).

There are many counts of this clonotype. The chain couples TRBV20-1 to TRBJ2-3; D is perhaps TRBD2 (7 bases). Germline V lookup: CDR1 DFQATT, CDR2 SNEGSKA (reference sequence). Between the trimmed V and J ends, which lost 4 bases and 7 bases, there was a span of 33 bases. This CDR3 contains 19 residues. The DNA for the CDR3 is TGCAGTGCTACCTTGAGACTTGTTCCGGGGGGCCGGAAATTGTATACGCAGTATTTT. As protein: CSATLRLVPGGRKLYTQYF.

This clonotype has more than one count but fewer than ten. The rearrangement joins TRBV29-1 to TRBJ2-1; 10 bases are a match to TRBD2. V lost 4 bases to trimming and J lost 2 bases; unmatched junction nucleotides: 5. This CDR3 is 15 amino acids long. Per germline, CDR1 SQVTM and CDR2 ANQGSEA. CDR3 amino acids: CSVALAGGPYNEQFF. CDR3 in DNA: TGCAGCGTTGCTTTAGCGGGGGGTCCCTACAATGAGCAGTTCTTC.

This clonotype has at least ten counts. This chain links TRBV2 with TRBJ1-2; D is unclear. The V gene lost 1 base and the J gene lost 4 bases, with 10 bases spanning the gap. CDR1 is SNHLY, CDR2 FYNNEI, per germline. The CDR3 contains 14 residues. The CDR3 region has the DNA TGTGCCAGCAGTGAAGATCTGGGATCCTATGGCTACACCTTC. It is translated as CASSEDLGSYGYTF.

In its sample, this clonotype was seen many times. The genes are TRBV6-5 and TRBJ1-5; TRBD1 might be the D (6 bases). The CDR3 is 15 residues long. Germline CDR1 is MNHEY and CDR2 is SVGAGI. Trimming cost V 5 bases and J 7 bases, with 18 bases left between them. CDR3 loop: CASSRGNRVGQPQHF. The CDR3, as DNA: TGTGCCAGCAGTAGAGGGAACAGGGTTGGGCAGCCCCAGCATTTT.

This rearrangement joins TRBV29-1 to TRBJ2-5; D may be TRBD1 (5 bases). The germline gives CDR1 SQVTM, CDR2 ANQGSEA. Trimming removed 3 bases at V and 5 bases at J, with 16 bases between. This CDR3 spans 14 amino acids. The CDR3 loop reads CSVDGARDGETQYF. In DNA, the CDR3 is TGCAGCGTTGATGGGGCAAGAGACGGGGAGACCCAGTACTTC.

The V call is TRBV5-8, the J call TRBJ1-2, with a possible D match to TRBD1 (5 bases). Between the trimmed V and J ends, which lost 1 base and 6 bases, there was a span of 16 bases. Per germline, CDR1 SGHTS and CDR2 YDEGEE. The CDR3 runs to 15 residues. CDR3 amino acids: CASSLRQGGRDGYTF. The CDR3 coding sequence is TGTGCCAGCAGCTTGCGGCAGGGTGGACGGGATGGCTACACCTTC. Full variable domain (outside the CDR3, taken from reference TRBV5-8 and TRBJ1-2): EAGVTQSPTHLIKTRGQQATLRCSPISGHTSVYWYQQALGLGLQFLLWYDEGEERNRGNFPPRFSGRQFPNYSSELNVNALELEDSALYLCASSLRQGGRDGYTFGSGTRLTVV.

This clonotype was counted between two and nine times. The CDR3 DNA follows: TGCGCCAGCAGCCAAGTTCCAGGGACCTACGAGCAGTACTTC. Translation gives CASSQVPGTYEQYF. The J gene is TRBJ2-7, the V gene TRBV4-1; D perhaps matches TRBD1 (5 bases). This CDR3 comprises 14 residues. Trimming stripped 1 base from V and 2 bases from J, with 9 bases between. Germline V lookup: CDR1 MGHRA, CDR2 YSYEKL.

This clonotype was counted ten times or more. V is TRBV18 and J is TRBJ1-1, with TRBD1 identical over 7 bases. CDR1 and CDR2 (germline): KGHSH, LQKENI. J was trimmed by 6 bases and V by 2 bases; bases with no gene match: 9. The CDR3 is 15 residues long. CDR3 protein: CASSPSGGGNPEAFF. The CDR3 region has the DNA TGTGCCAGCTCACCATCTGGAGGGGGCAACCCTGAAGCTTTCTTT. Filled out from reference TRBV18 and TRBJ1-1, the complete variable domain reads NAGVMQNPRHLVRRRGQEARLRCSPMKGHSHVYWYRQLPEEGLKFMVYLQKENIIDESGMPKERFSAEFPKEGPSILRIQQVVRGDSAAYFCASSPSGGGNPEAFFGQGTRLTVV.

This chain connects TRBV2 to TRBJ1-5; TRBD1 matches at 7 bases. V trimming: 7 bases; J trimming: 3 bases; junction bases outside the gene matches: 6. Germline CDR1 reads SNHLY; CDR2 reads FYNNEI. The CDR3 has 14 amino acids. The CDR3: CASNEQGINQPQHF. CDR3 nucleotides: TGTGCCAGCAACGAACAGGGGATCAATCAGCCCCAGCATTTT. Filled out from reference TRBV2 and TRBJ1-5, the complete variable domain reads EPEVTQTPSHQVTQMGQEVILRCVPISNHLYFYWYRQILGQKVEFLVSFYNNEISEKSEIFDDQFSVERPDGSNFTLKIRSTKLEDSAMYFCASNEQGINQPQHFGDGTRLSIL.

The rearrangement joins TRBV10-3 to TRBJ1-1, with D hard to call. The CDR3 extends over 15 amino acids. V shed 6 bases and J shed 2 bases, with 16 bases lying between them. From germline, CDR1 is ENHRY and CDR2 SYGVKD. CDR3 region: CAIRGSGDLNTEAFF. The CDR3 DNA reads as TGTGCCATCAGGGGCAGCGGGGATCTAAACACTGAAGCTTTCTTT.

This clonotype has a count of ten or more. This sequence joins TRBV3-1 and TRBJ2-7; D not resolved. The CDR3 runs 12 residues. Germline-derived CDR1 and CDR2 are LGHDT and YNNKEL (reference sequence). V shed 7 bases and J shed 3 bases, with 10 bases lying between them. DNA of the CDR3: TGTGCCAGCACCGGCCAGAGCTACGAGCAGTACTTC. It yields the protein CASTGQSYEQYF.

This chain links TRBV5-4 with TRBJ2-3; 9 nucleotides agree with TRBD2. The V segment lost 0 bases and the J segment 6 bases; nucleotides outside the gene matches: 8. The CDR3 contains 16 residues. CDR1 is SGHNT, CDR2 YYREEE, per germline (reference sequence). The chain's CDR3 is CASSLGLAGGQDTQYF. The CDR3 region has the DNA TGTGCCAGCAGCTTGGGTTTGGCGGGGGGGCAGGATACGCAGTATTTT.

CDR3 nucleotide sequence: TGTGCCATCAGTGAAGGGGGACAGGGCAAAGAGACCCAGTACTTC. It specifies CAISEGGQGKETQYF. The chain employs TRBV10-3 and TRBJ2-5, with 9 positions matching TRBD1. V lost 3 bases and J lost 3; bases outside the gene matches: 5. This CDR3 region has 15 residues. From germline, CDR1 is ENHRY and CDR2 SYGVKD.

Ten or more counts support this clonotype. This rearrangement joins TRBV29-1 to TRBJ2-7; 8 nucleotides agree with TRBD2. Germline V gene data show CDR1 as SQVTM and CDR2 as ANQGSEA. The junction had 6 bases not matched to a gene; V was cut back by 7 bases and J by 1 base. The CDR3 is made up of 13 amino acids. The CDR3 DNA sequence: TGCAGCGCGGCGGGGGGCCAGTCCTACGAGCAGTACTTC. This sequence encodes CSAAGGQSYEQYF.

The chain carries TRBV12-3 or TRBV12-4 and TRBJ2-3; perhaps TRBD1 as D (6 bases). V was shortened by 3 bases and J by 7 bases, with 17 bases between the two germline ends. The CDR3 spans 15 residues. The CDR3 loop is CASSFRARDTNTQYF. The CDR3, as DNA: TGTGCCAGCAGTTTCCGGGCCCGGGACACGAATACGCAGTATTTT.

This clonotype was picked up many times. The rearrangement joins TRBV6-2 or TRBV6-3 to TRBJ2-1, with 7 bases that match TRBD2. Germline V lookup: CDR1 MNHEY, CDR2 SVGEGT. The CDR3 runs to 15 residues. V lost 4 bases, J lost 5 bases, and 8 bases stayed unmatched. CDR3 nucleotides: TGTGCCAGCAGTTTTACCTCCGGGACTAACAATGAGCAGTTCTTC. This sequence encodes CASSFTSGTNNEQFF.

This clonotype was detected many times. The genes are TRBV4-3 and TRBJ1-6, with D hard to call. Germline assignment: CDR1 LGHNA and CDR2 YSLEER. Trimming stripped 2 bases from V and 10 bases from J, with 21 bases between. The length of the CDR3 is 17 residues. The CDR3: CASSQKWVGLSLSPLHF. As DNA, the CDR3 is TGCGCCAGCAGCCAAAAGTGGGTGGGGTTGAGCTTGTCACCCCTCCACTTT.

The chain joins TRBV6-6 to TRBJ1-5; tentatively, D is TRBD1 (6 bases). The V end was cut by 6 bases, the J end by 0 bases, with 18 bases between. The CDR3 length is 17 residues. Per the germline V gene, CDR1 is MNHNY and CDR2 is SVGAGI (reference sequence). CDR3: CASRVTGFPYSNQPQHF. The CDR3 bases are TGTGCCAGCAGGGTAACAGGGTTCCCTTATAGCAATCAGCCCCAGCATTTT.

This clonotype was counted a few times. The chain recombines TRBV7-9 with TRBJ2-1, with TRBD2 identical over 13 bases. CDR1 and CDR2 (germline): SEHNR, FQNEAQ (reference sequence). This CDR3 spans 16 amino acids. The J segment lost 4 bases and the V segment lost 8 bases, leaving 8 bases of the junction unmatched. As DNA, the CDR3 is TGTGCCAGCCGGGGGACTAGCGGGGAGATATACAATGAGCAGTTCTTC. Residues: CASRGTSGEIYNEQFF.

In this sample, this clonotype turned up a few times. This chain connects TRBV7-8 to TRBJ2-3, with D maybe TRBD1 (6 bases). The V end lost 3 bases, the J end lost 4 bases, and 11 bases lay between the germline ends. This CDR3 comprises 14 residues. From germline, CDR1 is SGHVS and CDR2 FQNEAQ. The DNA of the CDR3 is TGTGCCAGCAGCTTTCAGGGGTTCTCAGATACGCAGTATTTT. Translation: CASSFQGFSDTQYF. Combining the CDR3 with reference TRBV7-8 and TRBJ2-3 gives the whole variable domain GAGVSQSPRYKVAKRGQDVALRCDPISGHVSLFWYQQALGQGPEFLTYFQNEAQLDKSGLPSDRFFAERPEGSVSTLKIQRTQQEDSAVYLCASSFQGFSDTQYFGPGTRLTVL.